This T cell receptor (beta chain) came from a study of blood T cell repertoires in COVID-19. The overall study: Acute and convalescent COVID-19 samples came from the United States, Italy and Spain. From T cells, B-cell-depleted T cells, or PBMCs came the material, which was cDNA or gDNA.

Per the authors' pipeline: Cell counts per sample came from amplifying reference gene primers. The data were produced by immunoSEQ multiplex PCR, yet TCRdb's version contains in-frame clones alone and is incomplete. The V and J calls and clone size were taken over from that table, and D and trimming were inferred from the DNA. The sample comprises 70,000 to 95,000 clones, approximately 89% of which are singletons, and about 2% rests with the top ten. Trimming removed 0 bases from V and 0 bases from J, with 5 bases in between. CDR1 and CDR2 from the germline V gene are LGHNA and YNFKEQ. The CDR3 length is 15 residues.

The sample consisted of peripheral blood. The chain links TRBV4-2 to TRBJ1-4; D call uncertain. This clonotype was obtained from a man aged 50 to 60 with acute or convalescent COVID-19. DNA for the CDR3: TGTGCCAGCAGCCAAGACCTTGCAACTAATGAAAAACTGTTTTTT. This encodes CASSQDLATNEKLFF.